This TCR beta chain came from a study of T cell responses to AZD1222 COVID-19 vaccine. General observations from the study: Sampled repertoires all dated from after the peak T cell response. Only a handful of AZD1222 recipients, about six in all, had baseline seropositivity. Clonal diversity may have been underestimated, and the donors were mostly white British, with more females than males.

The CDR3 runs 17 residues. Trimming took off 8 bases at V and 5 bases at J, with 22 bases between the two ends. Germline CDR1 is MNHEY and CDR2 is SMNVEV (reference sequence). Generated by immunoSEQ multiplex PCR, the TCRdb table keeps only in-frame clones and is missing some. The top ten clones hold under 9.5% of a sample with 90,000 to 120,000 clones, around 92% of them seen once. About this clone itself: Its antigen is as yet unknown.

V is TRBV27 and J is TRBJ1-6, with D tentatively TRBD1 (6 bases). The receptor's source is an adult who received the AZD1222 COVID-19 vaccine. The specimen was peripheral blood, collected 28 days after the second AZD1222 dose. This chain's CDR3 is CASVGGGAQDDNSPLHF. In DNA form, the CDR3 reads TGTGCCAGCGTCGGAGGGGGGGCCCAAGACGATAATTCACCCCTCCACTTT.